This is a list of T cell receptor beta chains from one sample in a study of blood T cell repertoires in COVID-19. Sequencing was performed with immunoSEQ multiplex PCR; in TCRdb, only in-frame clones are kept and a portion is missing. The profile shows about 240,000 clones, approximately 80% of them singletons. The sequencing input was peripheral blood. The origin of the receptors is a woman in her seventies with acute or convalescent COVID-19. The CDR3 runs from the conserved cysteine through the conserved F or W. Fields, in order: V gene, J gene, D gene, CDR3 protein, CDR3 DNA. A D gene is named only where the DNA matches it firmly.

TRBV6-1	TRBJ2-5	NA	CASSEYSQETQYF	TGTGCCAGCAGTGAGTACAGCCAAGAGACCCAGTACTTC
TRBV6-1	TRBJ2-7	TRBD1	CASSEGGRDRRYEQYF	TGTGCCAGCAGTGAAGGGGGCCGGGACAGGAGGTACGAGCAGTACTTC
TRBV7-9	TRBJ1-3	TRBD1	CASSQGQFSSGNTIYF	TGTGCCAGCAGCCAGGGACAGTTTAGCTCTGGAAACACCATATATTTT
TRBV19	TRBJ1-1	TRBD1	CASSIPSGQLNTEAFF	TGTGCCAGTAGTATACCCTCGGGACAGCTGAACACTGAAGCTTTCTTT
TRBV7-9	TRBJ1-2	NA	CASSLGGSVGYTF	TGTGCCAGCAGCTTAGGGGGCTCCGTCGGCTACACCTTC
TRBV28	TRBJ1-2	NA	CASSIRQNYGYTF	TGTGCCAGCAGTATCAGACAAAACTATGGCTACACCTTC
TRBV7-2	TRBJ1-4	TRBD1	CASTLHYASTGSNEKLFF	TGTGCCAGCACCCTCCATTATGCTTCGACAGGGTCTAATGAAAAACTGTTTTTT
TRBV19	TRBJ1-1	NA	CASKWVRDSTEAFF	TGTGCCAGCAAATGGGTAAGAGACTCCACTGAAGCTTTCTTT
TRBV4-2	TRBJ1-3	NA	CASSQEVSGSGNTIYF	TGTGCCAGCAGCCAAGAGGTTTCCGGTTCGGGAAACACCATATATTTT
TRBV18	TRBJ2-2	TRBD2	CASSPPSGGTGELFF	TGTGCCAGCTCACCACCCAGCGGGGGGACCGGGGAGCTGTTTTTT